The next 26 T cell receptor beta chains were all read from a single sample in a study of CD8 T cells in ankylosing spondylitis (dated by TCRdb to about 2017). Libraries were prepared through 5' RACE. These reads were obtained on an Illumina HiSeq 2500. TCRdb trimmed public reads at Q25 via fastp, called clones via MiXCR and kept in-frame beta chains. When rows share a CDR3 protein, they turn into one entry using the most common DNA and genes. The sample table shows 85,000 to 100,000 distinct CDR3 sequences, and roughly 8% are seen once. 8.5% to 10% of the sample belongs to the ten largest clones. The sample taken for sequencing was blood, either unsorted or a sorted T cell fraction (not recorded which). These receptors came from a male donor with ankylosing spondylitis or in good health (not recorded which).

In this sample, this clonotype turned up a few times. The chain links TRBV7-2 to TRBJ2-1; 8 nucleotides line up with TRBD2. The J segment lost 10 bases and the V segment lost 1 base, leaving 6 bases of the junction unmatched. The germline V gene has CDR1 SGHTA and CDR2 FQGNSA. CDR3 length: 14 amino acids. This CDR3 reads CASSLVGGAVEQFF. The DNA of the CDR3 is TGTGCCAGCAGCTTAGTCGGGGGGGCCGTGGAGCAGTTCTTC.

This clonotype was observed many times. V is TRBV12-3 or TRBV12-4 and J is TRBJ2-5; no reliable D call. This CDR3 spans 13 amino acids. The V end was cut by 5 bases, the J end by 4 bases, with 11 bases between. CDR3 DNA: TGTGCCAGCAGTCTAAGGATGGGAGAGACCCAGTACTTC. The encoded protein is CASSLRMGETQYF.

This clonotype showed up many times. The chain joins TRBV12-3 or TRBV12-4 to TRBJ1-5; TRBD1 might be the D (5 bases). The V end was cut by 4 bases, the J end by 7 bases, with 17 bases between. This CDR3 has 15 residues. The CDR3: CASSSHPTGPQPQHF. The CDR3 DNA reads as TGTGCCAGCAGTTCCCACCCCACGGGGCCCCAGCCCCAGCATTTT.

The table lists this clonotype with many counts. This rearrangement joins TRBV4-3 to TRBJ1-2; D gene ambiguous. This CDR3 has 13 amino acids. The germline V and J ends were trimmed by 4 bases and 2 bases, with 8 bases remaining between them. The germline CDR1 and CDR2 sequences are LGHNA and YSLEER. As DNA, the CDR3 is TGCGCCAGCAGCCCCCTCGGGAACTATGGCTACACCTTC. The encoded protein is CASSPLGNYGYTF.

There are many counts of this clonotype. This chain joins TRBV2 and TRBJ1-4; D ambiguous. CDR1 and CDR2 (germline): SNHLY, FYNNEI. The V end was cut by 5 bases, the J end by 3 bases, with 13 bases between. The CDR3 runs to 15 residues. The CDR3 reads CASSSPGLANEKLFF. The DNA of the CDR3 is TGTGCCAGCAGTTCACCGGGCCTTGCTAATGAAAAACTGTTTTTT.

Ten or more counts support this clonotype. This chain links TRBV11-2 with TRBJ1-1; a weak D match, TRBD1 (5 bases). V was trimmed by 5 bases and J by 1 base, leaving 8 bases between them. The CDR3 loop spans 13 amino acids. Germline V CDR1 and CDR2: SGHAT, FQNNGV. The CDR3 protein is CASSRTTNTEAFF. The CDR3 DNA sequence: TGTGCCAGCAGCAGGACAACGAACACTGAAGCTTTCTTT. Complete variable domain (other parts from reference TRBV11-2 and TRBJ1-1): EAGVAQSPRYKIIEKRQSVAFWCNPISGHATLYWYQQILGQGPKLLIQFQNNGVVDDSQLPKDRFSAERLKGVDSTLKIQPAKLEDSAVYLCASSRTTNTEAFFGQGTRLTVV.

This clonotype was detected ten times or more. The chain uses TRBV13 and TRBJ1-3; no clear D. This CDR3 spans 13 amino acids. V was trimmed by 2 bases and J by 4 bases, leaving 6 bases between them. The germline gives CDR1 PRHDT, CDR2 FYEKMQ (reference sequence). The CDR3 here is CASSLYVGNTIYF. The CDR3 DNA reads TGTGCCAGCAGCTTATACGTGGGAAACACCATATATTTT.

This clonotype was detected many times. This chain joins TRBV6-2 or TRBV6-3 and TRBJ2-2; TRBD2 agrees at 10 bases. CDR3 size: 20 residues. Germline CDR1 MNHEY, CDR2 SVGEGT. J was trimmed by 7 bases and V by 2 bases; bases with no gene match: 19. The CDR3 nucleotides read TGTGCCAGCAGTTACCTCCCGAAGCATAGCGGGAGGCCCTTAAGCGGGGAGCTGTTTTTT. This sequence encodes CASSYLPKHSGRPLSGELFF.

This clonotype has more than one count but fewer than ten. This chain joins TRBV9 and TRBJ2-5; D remains unclear. Germline CDR1 SGDLS, CDR2 YYNGEE. The CDR3 covers 13 residues. V lost 4 bases to trimming and J lost 5 bases, with 12 bases between them. The DNA of the CDR3 is TGTGCCAGCAGCTCCAATCCAGCGGAGACCCAGTACTTC. This gives the protein CASSSNPAETQYF.

CDR3 sequence reads: CASSPQGGGPMYEQYF. The CDR3 region has the DNA TGTGCCAGCAGCCCTCAGGGCGGAGGGCCCATGTACGAGCAGTACTTC. The V call is TRBV7-2, the J call TRBJ2-7; tentatively, D is TRBD2 (6 bases). Germline V gene lookup returns CDR1 SGHTA and CDR2 FQGNSA. Trimming cost V 5 bases and J 4 bases, with 21 bases left between them. The CDR3 runs 16 residues.

This clonotype was detected many times. The chain employs TRBV7-9 and TRBJ2-7; 9 bases map to TRBD2. The length of the CDR3 is 13 residues. V shed 4 bases and J 2 bases; nucleotides not matched to a gene: 0. Germline CDR1 reads SEHNR; CDR2 reads FQNEAQ (reference sequence). The CDR3: CASSWTSAYEQYF. CDR3 nucleotide sequence: TGTGCCAGCAGCTGGACTAGCGCCTACGAGCAGTACTTC.

This clonotype occurred many times. This chain uses TRBV5-1 with TRBJ2-2; 7 bases fit TRBD1. V trimming: 7 bases; J trimming: 6 bases; junction bases outside the gene matches: 9. Germline CDR1 SGHRS, CDR2 YFSETQ. The CDR3 is made up of 14 amino acids. The CDR3 DNA reads as TGCGCCAGCCAGGGGGTAGAAGTTGCCGGGGAGCTGTTTTTT. This gives the protein CASQGVEVAGELFF.

Comment on this clonotype: A read error may explain this, as a much larger clone is one base away. The V call is TRBV7-6, the J call TRBJ2-2; 8 bases line up with TRBD1. The CDR3 runs to 15 residues. Germline V gene sequence: CDR1 SGHVS, CDR2 FNYEAQ. The DNA of the CDR3 is TGTGCCAGCATCTTAGACGACAGGGGCGGCGGGGAGCTGTTTTTT. It codes for CASILDDRGGGELFF.

This clonotype was seen ten or more times. The rearrangement joins TRBV5-1 to TRBJ1-1; D perhaps matches TRBD1 (6 bases). V shed 6 bases and J shed 11 bases, with 17 bases lying between them. Germline-derived CDR1 and CDR2 are SGHRS and YFSETQ. The CDR3 spans 12 residues. CDR3 loop: CASKQDQGWAFF. CDR3 in DNA: TGCGCCAGCAAACAAGACCAGGGGTGGGCTTTCTTT. Looking up the rest from reference TRBV5-1 and TRBJ1-1 gives the full variable domain: KAGVTQTPRYLIKTRGQQVTLSCSPISGHRSVSWYQQTPGQGLQFLFEYFSETQRNKGNFPGRFSGRQFSNSRSEMNVSTLELGDSALYLCASKQDQGWAFFGQGTRLTVV.

The table lists this clonotype with many counts. The V call is TRBV29-1, the J call TRBJ2-2, with D perhaps matching TRBD2 (6 bases). The germline V gene has CDR1 SQVTM and CDR2 ANQGSEA. This CDR3 is 14 amino acids long. Here the CDR3 DNA reads TGCACCGTGGGGGGTAGCACGAACACCGGGGAGCTGTTTTTT. Amino acid sequence: CTVGGSTNTGELFF.

This clonotype was found many times. The V and J genes are TRBV4-1 and TRBJ2-1, with unresolved D. V lost 5 bases, J lost 1 base, and 12 bases lay in between. Germline values: CDR1 MGHRA, CDR2 YSYEKL. This CDR3 is 15 amino acids long. The chain's CDR3 is CASSGIGSSYNEQFF. The CDR3 DNA reads TGCGCCAGCAGCGGTATAGGGTCATCCTACAATGAGCAGTTCTTC.

Concerning this clonotype: This could be a read error, since a much larger clone is one nucleotide away. The chain employs TRBV24-1 and TRBJ2-3; D might be TRBD1 or TRBD2, each matching 5 bases. The CDR3 extends over 13 amino acids. CDR1 KGHDR and CDR2 SFDVKD come from the germline V gene. This CDR3 is CAASDWGTDTQYF. The DNA for the CDR3 is TGTGCCGCCAGTGATTGGGGGACAGATACGCAGTATTTT.

This clonotype was counted many times. The chain links TRBV3-1 to TRBJ2-7; D gene uncertain. This CDR3 comprises 13 residues. The V gene's germline CDR1 is LGHDT and CDR2 YNNKEL (reference sequence). Deletions cut 0 bases from V and 3 bases from J, with 6 bases between. This CDR3 is CASSQDLHYEQYF. CDR3 in DNA: TGTGCCAGCAGCCAAGATTTACACTACGAGCAGTACTTC.

The chain recombines TRBV5-8 with TRBJ2-7; possible D gene TRBD1, 6 bases. The CDR3 runs 12 residues. V lost 4 bases and J lost 4, with 9 bases in between. Per the germline V gene, CDR1 is SGHTS and CDR2 is YDEGEE. The CDR3 bases are TGTGCCAGCAGCCCCGACAGGTACGAGCAGTACTTC. The encoded protein is CASSPDRYEQYF.

The chain is built from TRBV5-1 and TRBJ2-1; either TRBD1 or TRBD2 may fit D (5 bases each). V was cut by 4 bases and J by 8 bases, with 16 bases left in between. The CDR3 has 14 residues. Germline V gene sequence: CDR1 SGHRS, CDR2 YFSETQ. The CDR3: CASSPRSGSDEQFF. CDR3 coding DNA: TGCGCCAGCAGCCCGAGATCAGGGAGCGATGAGCAGTTCTTC.

This clonotype appeared many times. The chain is built from TRBV5-5 and TRBJ1-2, with 7 bases that match TRBD1. Germline CDR1 is SGHKS and CDR2 is YYEKEE (reference sequence). V gave up 1 base and J gave up 5 bases; unmatched junction bases: 11. The CDR3 sequence is 16 residues long. The CDR3 protein is CASSLSPRDSRYGYTF. The CDR3 nucleotides are TGTGCCAGCAGCTTGTCCCCCCGGGACAGCAGATATGGCTACACCTTC.

This clonotype came up many times. This chain connects TRBV20-1 to TRBJ2-5; D remains ambiguous. The V end lost 5 bases, the J end lost 1 base, and 11 bases lay between the germline ends. CDR3 size: 13 residues. In germline, CDR1 is DFQATT, CDR2 SNEGSKA (reference sequence). DNA for the CDR3: TGCAGTGCTCCGTCTACTTTCCAAGAGACCCAGTACTTC. It encodes CSAPSTFQETQYF.

The sample holds many counts of this clonotype. The rearrangement links TRBV11-2 to TRBJ2-2; D is unclear. The CDR3 runs to 15 residues. The ends were cut back, 6 bases at V and 0 bases at J, with 11 bases in the middle. Per the germline V gene, CDR1 is SGHAT and CDR2 is FQNNGV. CDR3 amino acids: CASRPWTANTGELFF. The DNA for the CDR3 is TGTGCCAGCAGGCCATGGACCGCGAACACCGGGGAGCTGTTTTTT. The complete variable domain, with remaining parts taken from reference TRBV11-2 and TRBJ2-2, reads EAGVAQSPRYKIIEKRQSVAFWCNPISGHATLYWYQQILGQGPKLLIQFQNNGVVDDSQLPKDRFSAERLKGVDSTLKIQPAKLEDSAVYLCASRPWTANTGELFFGEGSRLTVL.

This clonotype was seen many times. The rearrangement links TRBV4-3 to TRBJ2-3, with TRBD2 matching 9 bases. Germline loops: CDR1 LGHNA, CDR2 YSLEER. V gave up 2 bases and J gave up 3 bases; unmatched junction bases: 6. CDR3 length: 16 residues. CDR3 sequence (DNA): TGCGCCAGCAGCCAATCTCTAGCGGGGTCTACAGATACGCAGTATTTT. Translating it yields CASSQSLAGSTDTQYF.

The sample holds many counts of this clonotype. V usage is TRBV6-2 or TRBV6-3 and J usage is TRBJ2-7, with 12 bases lining up with TRBD2. Germline V CDR1 and CDR2: MNHEY, SVGEGT. This CDR3 has 17 residues. V shed 4 bases, J shed 2 bases, and the junction held 9 bases outside the gene matches. CDR3 protein: CASSFPPGLAGTYEQYF. CDR3 nucleotides: TGTGCCAGCAGTTTCCCCCCGGGACTAGCGGGCACCTACGAGCAGTACTTC.

This clonotype came up many times. The chain has TRBV7-8 and TRBJ2-5, with D hard to call. CDR3 length equals 18 residues. V was shortened by 0 bases and J by 1 base, with 18 bases between the two germline ends. Germline values: CDR1 SGHVS, CDR2 FQNEAQ. DNA of the CDR3: TGTGCCAGCAGCTTAGCGCTGGTCTACTCCGGATCCCAAGAGACCCAGTACTTC. This codes for CASSLALVYSGSQETQYF.